A selection of T cell receptor beta chains follows, all from one sample in a study of cytomegalovirus exposure and HLA in healthy donors. Measured with immunoSEQ multiplex PCR; TCRdb has only the in-frame clones, and not every one. The data show some 170,000 clones, around 80% seen once. The sample taken for sequencing was PBMCs. The receptors originated from a man in his forties in good health and CMV-seronegative. Both conserved end residues are part of each CDR3. The order of the fields is V gene, clone size, J gene, D gene, CDR3 DNA, CDR3 protein. A D gene is named only where the DNA matches it firmly. Rows give clone size only sometimes, using once, few, many, or a class for an expanded clone.

TRBV27	-	TRBJ1-1	TRBD1	TGTGCCACCCACACGACAGGGGTAAACACTGAAGCTTTCTTT	CATHTTGVNTEAFF
TRBV29-1	-	TRBJ2-1	TRBD2	TGCAGCGTTGATGGGACTAGCGGGAGCTACAATGAGCAGTTCTTC	CSVDGTSGSYNEQFF
TRBV28	-	TRBJ2-7	TRBD2	TGTGCCAGCAGCCCACCGGGGGTAGCGGGGGCCTACGAGCAGTACTTC	CASSPPGVAGAYEQYF
TRBV6-6	-	TRBJ2-7	TRBD1	TGTGCCAGCAGTTATTCTAGACAGGGGAGCTCCTACGAGCAGTACTTC	CASSYSRQGSSYEQYF
TRBV5-6	-	TRBJ2-3	-	TGTGCCAGCAGCTTACAGGGCCGCACAGATACGCAGTATTTT	CASSLQGRTDTQYF
TRBV4-3	-	TRBJ2-2	-	TGCGCCAGCAGCCAGGCCTGGGAGGCCGTCGTGACCGGGGAGCTGTTTTTT	CASSQAWEAVVTGELFF
TRBV30	-	TRBJ1-4	TRBD1	TGTGCCTGGAGTCCTGGGACAGGGAATGAAAAACTGTTTTTT	CAWSPGTGNEKLFF
TRBV7-9	-	TRBJ2-7	TRBD2	TGTGCCAGCAGCTTAGATGGGAGGACTAGTAAGCAGTACTTC	CASSLDGRTSKQYF
TRBV27	-	TRBJ2-6	-	TGTGCCAGCAGTTTATCACCGGGACACCTCTCTGGGGCCAACGTCCTGACTTTC	CASSLSPGHLSGANVLTF
TRBV13	-	TRBJ2-1	-	TGTGCCAGCAGCTTAAAACTAGTTGATGGCGAGCAGTTCTTC	CASSLKLVDGEQFF
TRBV27	-	TRBJ2-7	-	TGTGCCAGCAGTTCCGGGACACTCGGCTACGAGCAGTACTTC	CASSSGTLGYEQYF
TRBV29-1	-	TRBJ2-1	-	TGCAGCGTTGAGGATCAGGTATCCTACAATGAGCAGTTCTTC	CSVEDQVSYNEQFF
TRBV28	-	TRBJ1-5	-	TGTGCCAGCAGTCCAGGGACTGTGAGGAATCAGCCCCAGCATTTT	CASSPGTVRNQPQHF
TRBV11-2	once	TRBJ2-5	-	TGTGCCAGCAGCTTAATTTGGAGCGGGCGGGAGACCCAGTACTTC	CASSLIWSGRETQYF
TRBV6-4	-	TRBJ2-2	TRBD1	TGTGCCAGCAGACGGACAGGGGTGGACACCGGGGAGCTGTTTTTT	CASRRTGVDTGELFF
TRBV30	-	TRBJ1-6	-	TGTGCCTGGGAGAGGCCACTTTATAATTCACCCCTCCACTTT	CAWERPLYNSPLHF
TRBV27	-	TRBJ2-7	-	TGTGCCAGCAGTTCCGGGCCACAGGGCTACGAGCAGTACTTC	CASSSGPQGYEQYF
TRBV4-1	-	TRBJ2-1	TRBD2	TGCGCCAGCAGCCAATTCCTGGCGGGAGGGGTCAGTTACAATGAGCAGTTCTTC	CASSQFLAGGVSYNEQFF
TRBV7-9	few	TRBJ2-3	TRBD2	TGTGCCAGCAGCTTAGTAGCGGGAAGAACAGATACGCAGTATTTT	CASSLVAGRTDTQYF
TRBV7-9	few	TRBJ1-4	-	TGTGCCAGTTCTCAGACAGGCAAAGGTGAAAAACTGTTTTTT	CASSQTGKGEKLFF
TRBV2	once	TRBJ2-1	TRBD2	TGTGCCTTAGGGCGGGAGGCGAACAATGAGCAGTTCTTC	CALGREANNEQFF
TRBV19	-	TRBJ2-1	TRBD2	TGTGCCAGTTTAGCGGGACGCTACAATGAGCAGTTCTTC	CASLAGRYNEQFF
TRBV5-4	-	TRBJ2-7	-	TGTGCCAGCAGCTTGGACAGGGTTTTACCCTACGAGCAGTACTTC	CASSLDRVLPYEQYF
TRBV6-4	once	TRBJ2-1	TRBD2	TGTGCCAGCAGTCCCCTAGCGGGGAACTACAATGAGCAGTTCTTC	CASSPLAGNYNEQFF
TRBV2	-	TRBJ1-4	-	TGTGCCAGCAGTGGCCGGTTGGGAGCAACTAATGAAAAACTGTTTTTT	CASSGRLGATNEKLFF
TRBV5-1	-	TRBJ2-7	-	TGCGCCAGCAGCCTGACAGTAAGGGAGCAGTACTTC	CASSLTVREQYF
TRBV5-1	few	TRBJ2-6	-	TGCGCCAGCAGCCCGAAGGGGGGAGGGCCGGGTGGGGCCAACGTCCTGACTTTC	CASSPKGGGPGGANVLTF
TRBV6-6	-	TRBJ1-2	-	TGTGCCAGCAGTTTTCGGGGGAACTATGGCTACACCTTC	CASSFRGNYGYTF
TRBV29-1	-	TRBJ2-1	TRBD1	TGCAGCGCCCTCGGTGTGGACAGGAGTTACAATGAGCAGTTCTTC	CSALGVDRSYNEQFF
TRBV19	-	TRBJ1-2	-	TGTGCCAGTAGTACGACATACGGCTACACCTTC	CASSTTYGYTF
TRBV9	-	TRBJ1-5	-	TGTGCCAGCAGCCTGGGGGGGGTTGGCAATCAGCCCCAGCATTTT	CASSLGGVGNQPQHF
TRBV7-9	-	TRBJ2-5	-	TGTGCCAGCAGCCCCGGATGGGGCGACCAAGAGACCCAGTACTTC	CASSPGWGDQETQYF
TRBV28	-	TRBJ1-2	TRBD1	TGTGCCAGCAGATCCACCCGGGACAGCGGGTTTGGCTACACCTTC	CASRSTRDSGFGYTF
TRBV11-2	-	TRBJ2-3	TRBD2	TGTGCCAGCAGCTTAGGGAGGCTAGCGGGAGGGACCAGGGATACGCAGTATTTT	CASSLGRLAGGTRDTQYF
TRBV7-7	-	TRBJ2-3	TRBD2	TGTGCTAGCAGCGCCGGACTAGCGGGGTACACAGATACGCAGTATTTT	CASSAGLAGYTDTQYF
TRBV27	-	TRBJ2-7	-	TGTGCCAGCAGTTTATCTTGGCAGCGGATCTACGAGCAGTACTTC	CASSLSWQRIYEQYF
TRBV15	few	TRBJ2-1	TRBD1	TGTGCCACCAGCAGGGTGATGACAGGGGCCTCCTACAATGAGCAGTTCTTC	CATSRVMTGASYNEQFF
TRBV5-6	-	TRBJ1-2	TRBD1	TGTGCCAGCAGCACGCGTTTGGGACAGGGGACAATACTAGACACCTTC	CASSTRLGQGTILDTF
TRBV6-4	-	TRBJ2-3	-	TGTGCCAGCAGTAAGACGGAGCCAGATACGCAGTATTTT	CASSKTEPDTQYF
TRBV4-2	-	TRBJ1-1	-	TGTGCCAGCAGCCCAGGACAAGCGAACACTGAAGCTTTCTTT	CASSPGQANTEAFF
TRBV2	-	TRBJ1-4	TRBD1	TGTGCCAGCAGAGTGGGACAGGGGACGGCGGTGGCTAATGAAAAACTGTTTTTT	CASRVGQGTAVANEKLFF
TRBV2	few	TRBJ1-4	-	TGTGCCAGCAGTGAAGCTGGGGGCACAGGGCTCTTGGGGAATGAAAAACTGTTTTTT	CASSEAGGTGLLGNEKLFF
TRBV11-2	-	TRBJ2-1	-	TGTGCCAGCAGCCCGTCTTCCAGCGGTTACAATGAGCAGTTCTTC	CASSPSSSGYNEQFF
TRBV19	once	TRBJ2-7	TRBD2	TGTGCCAGTAGTTCTGGGGGAGGGATCCACGAGCAGTACTTC	CASSSGGGIHEQYF
TRBV5-1	-	TRBJ1-4	TRBD1	TGCGCCAGCAGAGATACAGGGGGCACTAATGAAAAACTGTTTTTT	CASRDTGGTNEKLFF
TRBV11-3	-	TRBJ1-5	-	TGTGCCAGCAGCCCCACTCTCTGGTGGGGCAGGGAAAATCAGCCCCAGCATTTT	CASSPTLWWGRENQPQHF
TRBV5-4	-	TRBJ1-2	-	TGTGCCAGCAGCCCGCAGGGAGGTGATGGCTACACCTTC	CASSPQGGDGYTF
TRBV6-1	-	TRBJ2-1	TRBD2	TGTGCCAGCAGTGCATATAGCGGGAGTGGGTACAATGAGCAGTTCTTC	CASSAYSGSGYNEQFF
TRBV2	-	TRBJ2-3	TRBD1	TGTGCCAGCAGTGAAGATACAGGGGGCACAGATACGCAGTATTTT	CASSEDTGGTDTQYF
TRBV11-2	-	TRBJ2-2	-	TGTGCCAGCAGCCCCGGGTCTAGAGCCGGGGAGCTGTTTTTT	CASSPGSRAGELFF
TRBV14	-	TRBJ2-1	-	TGTGCCAGCAGCCATCCCCAAGGGGGAGAGGATGAGCAGTTCTTC	CASSHPQGGEDEQFF
TRBV5-5	-	TRBJ2-7	-	TGTGCCAGCAGCTTGCTGGCGGGAACCACCTACGAGCAGTACTTC	CASSLLAGTTYEQYF
TRBV21-1	-	TRBJ2-2	-	TGTGCCAGCAGCTCTAAGCCCGGGGGTGACACCGGGGAGCTGTTTTTT	CASSSKPGGDTGELFF
TRBV4-2	-	TRBJ2-3	TRBD2	TGTGCCAGCAGCCAAGGAATGCCTAGCGGGAGTACCTCCACAGATACGCAGTATTTT	CASSQGMPSGSTSTDTQYF
TRBV4-1	-	TRBJ1-3	-	TGCGCCAGCGGAGCGCAAAGCTCTGGAAACACCATATATTTT	CASGAQSSGNTIYF